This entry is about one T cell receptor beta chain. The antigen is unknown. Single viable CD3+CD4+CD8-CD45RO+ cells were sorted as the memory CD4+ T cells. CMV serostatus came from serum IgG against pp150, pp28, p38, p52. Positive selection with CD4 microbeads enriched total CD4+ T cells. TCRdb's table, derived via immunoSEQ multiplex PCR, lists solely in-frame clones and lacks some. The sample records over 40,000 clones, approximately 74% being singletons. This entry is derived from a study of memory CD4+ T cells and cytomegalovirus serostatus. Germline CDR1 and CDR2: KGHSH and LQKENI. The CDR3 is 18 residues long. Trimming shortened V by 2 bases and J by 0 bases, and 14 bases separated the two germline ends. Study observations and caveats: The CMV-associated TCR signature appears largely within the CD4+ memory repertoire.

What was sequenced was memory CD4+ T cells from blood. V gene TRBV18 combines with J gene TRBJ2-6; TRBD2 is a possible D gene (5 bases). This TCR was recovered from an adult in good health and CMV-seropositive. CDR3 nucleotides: TGTGCCAGCTCACCAGTTGAGGGTGGGCTCTCTGGGGCCAACGTCCTGACTTTC. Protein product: CASSPVEGGLSGANVLTF.